A single T cell receptor beta chain is shown here with its context. The antigen is unknown. This entry belongs to a study of T cell responses to AZD1222 COVID-19 vaccine. Method: immunoSEQ multiplex PCR; TCRdb's copy keeps in-frame clones and lacks some. The sample yields some 150,000 clones, 82% seen once. General study findings and limits: Repertoires were obtained only post-peak T cell response. There were mostly white British donors and more females than males, and clonal diversity was possibly underestimated.

Source: peripheral blood, taken on day 0 of MenACWY control vaccination. The receptor's source is an adult in good health.

The CDR3 sequence: CSVATGGSNQPQHF. The CDR3 coding sequence is TGCAGCGTTGCGACAGGGGGCAGCAATCAGCCCCAGCATTTT. This chain joins TRBV29-1 and TRBJ1-5, with TRBD1 matching over 10 bases. From germline, CDR1 is SQVTM and CDR2 ANQGSEA. CDR3 length: 14 residues. Trimming took 4 bases from V and 1 from J; bases not matched to a gene: 1.